This TCR beta chain was found in a study of blood T cell repertoires in COVID-19. Germline assignment: CDR1 MNHEY and CDR2 SVGEGT. The CDR3 covers 16 residues. The V gene lost 6 bases and the J gene lost 4 bases, with 21 bases spanning the gap. Measured with immunoSEQ multiplex PCR; TCRdb has only the in-frame clones, and not every one. Of hundreds of thousands of clones in the sample, more than 75% are singletons; the top ten hold 2% to 2.5%. Sequencing was performed on PBMCs or T cells enriched from blood (not recorded which). The chain carries TRBV6-2 or TRBV6-3 and TRBJ1-2; perhaps TRBD1 as D (6 bases). The receptor's source is a woman aged 45-65 years who had recovered from COVID-19. The CDR3 nucleotides are TGTGCCAGCAGCCCGGGGGGGGGCCGGACCGGCTATGGCTACACCTTC. Translation gives CASSPGGGRTGYGYTF.